The clone carrying this T cell receptor (beta chain) was seen only once. What it binds is not known. TCRdb's copy holds only in-frame clones and misses some; the assay was immunoSEQ multiplex PCR. The table lists some 110,000 clones, roughly 91% of them singletons, with around 0.32% in the top ten. Germline V lookup: CDR1 MNHNS, CDR2 SASEGT. The CDR3 runs 13 residues. V gave up 4 bases and J gave up 3 bases, with 10 bases separating them. The data are from a study of siplizumab effects on memory and regulatory T cells. Broader study findings: For siplizumab cultures, the suppressive function of their proliferating Tregs was not confirmed. Alloreactive sequences that could be traced to unstimulated CD4+ memory cells showed a significant reduction under siplizumab.

The sample was CD4+ T cells sorted from blood. The source is a human donor in good health. This chain links TRBV6-1 with TRBJ2-7; D perhaps matches TRBD2 (5 bases). The CDR3, as DNA: TGTGCCAGCAGTGTTCTAGCCAACTACGAGCAGTACTTC. This translates into CASSVLANYEQYF.